Listed here are 32 T cell receptor beta chains from one sample, sequenced in a study of blood T cell repertoires in COVID-19. Sequenced by immunoSEQ multiplex PCR; TCRdb stores in-frame clones only, minus some. The data show 150,000 to 200,000 clones, 80% to 95% seen once. Sequenced input: peripheral blood. The receptors stem from a woman between 50 and 59 years old with acute or convalescent COVID-19.

V and J are TRBV2 and TRBJ1-5; the match to TRBD1 covers 12 bases. The CDR3 is made up of 21 amino acids. CDR1 SNHLY and CDR2 FYNNEI come from the germline V gene. Losses at the gene ends were 2 bases for V and 1 base for J; bases not matched to a gene: 15. In DNA, the CDR3 is TGTGCCAGCAGTGAAACTACACACCCGGGACAGGGGGCGTCGAGCAATCAGCCCCAGCATTTT. Translating it yields CASSETTHPGQGASSNQPQHF.

The chain has TRBV6-5 and TRBJ2-7, with D unclear. Trimming took 6 bases from V and 0 from J, leaving 6 bases between them. The CDR3 runs 12 residues. The germline V gene encodes CDR1 MNHEY and CDR2 SVGAGI. For the CDR3, the DNA is TGTGCCAGCAGAACAGACTCCTACGAGCAGTACTTC. It translates to CASRTDSYEQYF.

The chain recombines TRBV5-6 with TRBJ2-7; D ambiguous. The V and J ends lost 0 bases and 6 bases respectively, with 4 bases between them. From germline, CDR1 is SGHDT and CDR2 YYEEEE. There are 11 residues in the CDR3. In nucleotides, the CDR3 is TGTGCCAGCAGCTTGGCTCGCGAGCAGTACTTC. This translates into CASSLAREQYF. Full variable domain (outside the CDR3, taken from reference TRBV5-6 and TRBJ2-7): DAGVTQSPTHLIKTRGQQVTLRCSPKSGHDTVSWYQQALGQGPQFIFQYYEEEERQRGNFPDRFSGHQFPNYSSELNVNALLLGDSALYLCASSLAREQYFGPGTRLTVT.

This chain uses TRBV9 with TRBJ1-3; D remains unclear. V was pared by 0 bases and J by 4 bases, with 8 bases between. Germline V lookup: CDR1 SGDLS, CDR2 YYNGEE. CDR3 length equals 14 residues. The CDR3 DNA follows: TGTGCCAGCAGCGTAGATTCTTCCGGAAACACCATATATTTT. Its protein is CASSVDSSGNTIYF.

This rearrangement joins TRBV5-5 to TRBJ2-7, with TRBD1 matching 11 bases. V shed 0 bases, J shed 7 bases, and the junction held 6 bases outside the gene matches. The CDR3 has 15 amino acids. The germline gives CDR1 SGHKS, CDR2 YYEKEE (reference sequence). The CDR3 sequence: CASSLAFGTGGEQYF. As DNA, the CDR3 is TGTGCCAGCAGCTTGGCCTTCGGGACAGGGGGGGAGCAGTACTTC.

The rearrangement joins TRBV7-3 to TRBJ2-1, with TRBD2 matching 15 bases. V was pared by 3 bases and J by 8 bases, with 2 bases of the junction left unmatched. This CDR3 has 15 residues. Germline V gene lookup returns CDR1 SGHTA and CDR2 FQGTGA. The CDR3 here is CASSFRTSGRDEQFF. CDR3 in DNA: TGTGCCAGCAGCTTCCGGACTAGCGGGAGGGATGAGCAGTTCTTC.

V gene TRBV5-1 combines with J gene TRBJ1-2; D gene ambiguous. The CDR3 is made up of 14 amino acids. Per the germline V gene, CDR1 is SGHRS and CDR2 is YFSETQ. Trimming stripped 0 bases from V and 0 bases from J, with 6 bases between. The CDR3: CASSLEGANYGYTF. The CDR3 bases are TGCGCCAGCAGCTTGGAGGGAGCTAACTATGGCTACACCTTC.

The V gene is TRBV3-1 (or the pseudogene TRBV3-2), the J gene TRBJ2-7; the match to TRBD2 covers 10 bases. CDR3 size: 14 residues. After removal of 4 bases from V and 2 bases from J, the junction contained 2 bases not matched to a gene. From germline, CDR1 is LGHDT and CDR2 YNNKEL (reference sequence). The CDR3 here is CASSPGTSAYEQYF. DNA of the CDR3: TGTGCCAGCAGCCCCGGGACTAGCGCCTACGAGCAGTACTTC.

CDR3 DNA: TGTGCCATCAGTGAGCCGCGAGGGAACATTCAGTACTTC. The encoded protein is CAISEPRGNIQYF. V gene TRBV10-3 combines with J gene TRBJ2-4; perhaps TRBD2 as D (5 bases). V was shortened by 2 bases and J by 7 bases, with 9 bases between the two germline ends. The CDR3 runs 13 residues. Germline V gives CDR1 ENHRY, CDR2 SYGVKD.

This rearrangement joins TRBV5-4 to TRBJ1-2; 12 bases match TRBD1. Germline V CDR1 and CDR2: SGHNT, YYREEE (reference sequence). This CDR3 comprises 15 residues. V shed 3 bases, J shed 3 bases, and the junction held 3 bases outside the gene matches. This CDR3 is CASSWGQGADYGYTF. The CDR3 nucleotides are TGTGCCAGCAGCTGGGGACAGGGGGCGGACTATGGCTACACCTTC.

The rearrangement links TRBV30 to TRBJ1-1; D call uncertain. Looked up from germline, CDR1 is GTSNPN and CDR2 is SVGIG (reference sequence). Trimming took off 3 bases at V and 0 bases at J, with 14 bases between the two ends. The CDR3 consists of 15 residues. The CDR3 sequence is CAWRGVAGVNTEAFF. The CDR3 DNA follows: TGTGCCTGGAGGGGCGTCGCCGGGGTGAACACTGAAGCTTTCTTT.

In its sample, this clone was seen once. The V call is TRBV7-3, the J call TRBJ1-2; weak D call: TRBD1 (5 bases). There are 14 residues in the CDR3. V was cut by 0 bases and J by 6 bases, with 11 bases left in between. Germline-derived CDR1 and CDR2 are SGHTA and FQGTGA. This CDR3 reads CASSLTPEGNGYTF. In nucleotides, the CDR3 is TGTGCCAGCAGCTTAACGCCGGAGGGGAATGGCTACACCTTC.

The V and J genes are TRBV28 and TRBJ2-6; D is perhaps TRBD2 (5 bases). The CDR3 is 16 residues long. Germline CDR1 MDHEN, CDR2 SYDVKM. Trimming left V 10 bases short and J 3 bases short, with 19 bases between. CDR3 protein: CAIPRGRGSGANVLTF. CDR3 sequence (DNA): TGTGCCATCCCACGGGGTCGGGGAAGTGGGGCCAACGTCCTGACTTTC.

The rearrangement joins TRBV3-1 (or the pseudogene TRBV3-2) to TRBJ1-2; D is possibly TRBD1 (5 bases). This CDR3 spans 16 amino acids. CDR1 and CDR2 (germline): LGHDT, YNNKEL (reference sequence). V lost 0 bases, J lost 5 bases, and 16 bases lay in between. The DNA of the CDR3 is TGTGCCAGCAGCCAAGAGATAGGCAGGGATCCATATGGCTACACCTTC. It encodes CASSQEIGRDPYGYTF.

The J gene is TRBJ2-7, the V gene TRBV13, with 12 bases aligning to TRBD1. The CDR3 has 15 residues. Trimming at V came to 1 base and at J to 5 bases, leaving 3 bases not matched to a gene. Germline CDR1 is PRHDT and CDR2 is FYEKMQ (reference sequence). The CDR3 coding sequence is TGTGCCAGCAGCTTAGTAGGGACAGGGGGCGACGAGCAGTACTTC. Its protein product is CASSLVGTGGDEQYF. Based on the CDR3 plus reference TRBV13 and TRBJ2-7, the full variable domain is AAGVIQSPRHLIKEKRETATLKCYPIPRHDTVYWYQQGPGQDPQFLISFYEKMQSDKGSIPDRFSAQQFSDYHSELNMSSLELGDSALYFCASSLVGTGGDEQYFGPGTRLTVT.

The chain couples TRBV7-9 to TRBJ1-6; 10 nucleotides match TRBD1. CDR1 SEHNR and CDR2 FQNEAQ come from the germline V gene (reference sequence). J lost 7 bases, V lost 6 bases, and 12 bases had no gene match. The CDR3 has 17 residues. The CDR3 is CASSPFRDRGNNSPLHF. For the CDR3, the DNA is TGTGCCAGCAGTCCCTTCCGGGACAGGGGAAACAATTCACCCCTCCACTTT.

The rearrangement links TRBV7-9 to TRBJ2-3; D remains unclear. CDR1 and CDR2 from the germline V gene are SEHNR and FQNEAQ (reference sequence). This CDR3 comprises 15 residues. V lost 5 bases and J 1 base, leaving 13 bases between the germline ends. CDR3 sequence reads: CASSPGVGGTDTQYF. CDR3 DNA sequence: TGTGCCAGCAGCCCGGGTGTCGGCGGCACAGATACGCAGTATTTT.

The chain couples TRBV5-4 to TRBJ1-2, with TRBD1 as a possible D gene (6 bases). The CDR3 loop spans 14 amino acids. The V end was cut by 0 bases, the J end by 4 bases, with 10 bases between. Germline CDR1 is SGHNT and CDR2 is YYREEE (reference sequence). The CDR3 nucleotides read TGTGCCAGCAGCTTGGTAGGACAGAGCTATGGCTACACCTTC. Amino acid sequence: CASSLVGQSYGYTF.

The chain is built from TRBV28 and TRBJ2-2, with TRBD2 as a possible D gene (5 bases). Trimming cost V 10 bases and J 8 bases, with 20 bases left between them. Per the germline V gene, CDR1 is MDHEN and CDR2 is SYDVKM. The CDR3 length is 14 residues. CDR3 residues: CATKGRRGRGELFF. Written as DNA, the CDR3 is TGTGCCACCAAAGGACGACGAGGGCGGGGGGAGCTGTTTTTT.

The rearrangement joins TRBV24-1 to TRBJ2-3, with D tentatively TRBD2 (6 bases). Trimming stripped 4 bases from V and 4 bases from J, with 11 bases between. CDR1 is KGHDR, CDR2 SFDVKD, per germline. This CDR3 has 14 residues. This CDR3 is CATSDSGLSDTQYF. The CDR3 bases are TGTGCCACCAGTGACTCGGGACTTTCAGATACGCAGTATTTT.

The J gene is TRBJ2-3, the V gene TRBV7-2, with 12 bases that match TRBD2. The CDR3 contains 17 residues. V gave up 5 bases and J gave up 1 base; unmatched junction bases: 7. The germline V gene has CDR1 SGHTA and CDR2 FQGNSA. CDR3 coding DNA: TGTGCCAGCAGCCCTTTTCGACTAGCGGGAGGCACAGATACGCAGTATTTT. Its protein product is CASSPFRLAGGTDTQYF.

This clone occurred once. V is TRBV27 and J is TRBJ1-5; 8 bases map to TRBD1. In germline, CDR1 is MNHEY, CDR2 SMNVEV (reference sequence). The CDR3 is made up of 14 amino acids. Trimming cost V 6 bases and J 6 bases; bases outside gene matches: 7. In nucleotides, the CDR3 is TGTGCCAGCAGACCCGGACAGGGCGGTCAGCCCCAGCATTTT. Amino acids: CASRPGQGGQPQHF.

This chain uses TRBV30 with TRBJ2-7; 9 bases fit TRBD1. Germline V gene data show CDR1 as GTSNPN and CDR2 as SVGIG (reference sequence). This CDR3 contains 14 residues. V gave up 4 bases and J gave up 9 bases; unmatched junction bases: 13. CDR3 DNA: TGTGCCTGGATGGGGACAGGGATATCCCTCGGGCAGTACTTC. This translates into CAWMGTGISLGQYF.

This clone was picked up one time. The rearrangement uses TRBV5-1 and TRBJ1-1, with D perhaps matching TRBD1 (6 bases). Trimming pared 4 bases from V and 4 bases from J, leaving 14 bases between. The CDR3 length is 14 residues. Germline V CDR1 and CDR2: SGHRS, YFSETQ. This CDR3 is CASSRQGLGTEAFF. The CDR3 DNA reads as TGCGCCAGCAGCCGTCAGGGGTTGGGCACTGAAGCTTTCTTT.

The chain carries TRBV28 and TRBJ1-4, with 10 nucleotides matching TRBD1. Trimming at V came to 4 bases and at J to 6 bases, leaving 5 bases not matched to a gene. The germline V gene has CDR1 MDHEN and CDR2 SYDVKM. This CDR3 region has 15 residues. The CDR3: CASSSWDRGDEKLFF. As DNA, the CDR3 is TGTGCCAGCAGTTCCTGGGACAGGGGAGATGAAAAACTGTTTTTT.

For the CDR3, the DNA is TGTGCCAGCAGCATAGTGGGACAGGTCACAGATACGCAGTATTTT. Its translation: CASSIVGQVTDTQYF. The gene calls are TRBV9 and TRBJ2-3; the match to TRBD1 covers 8 bases. The CDR3 totals 15 residues. CDR1 and CDR2 from the germline V gene are SGDLS and YYNGEE. The V segment lost 4 bases and the J segment 2 bases; nucleotides outside the gene matches: 6.

This clone has just one count. The chain links TRBV30 to TRBJ1-1; TRBD1 aligns across 9 bases. The CDR3 has 13 residues. V shed 3 bases, J shed 5 bases, and the junction held 4 bases outside the gene matches. Germline CDR1 and CDR2: GTSNPN and SVGIG (reference sequence). CDR3 sequence (DNA): TGTGCCTGGAGGGGACAGGGTTGGACTGAAGCTTTCTTT. Translation: CAWRGQGWTEAFF.

V is TRBV5-4 and J is TRBJ2-5; maybe TRBD1 (5 bases). V was pared by 0 bases and J by 1 base, with 13 bases between. The CDR3 has 16 amino acids. In germline, CDR1 is SGHNT, CDR2 YYREEE (reference sequence). CDR3 protein: CASSLAAGQAQETQYF. In DNA form, the CDR3 reads TGTGCCAGCAGCTTGGCCGCAGGGCAAGCCCAAGAGACCCAGTACTTC.

The rearrangement joins TRBV7-9 to TRBJ1-2, with D possibly TRBD1 on 6 matching bases. Deletions cut 6 bases from V and 9 bases from J, with 14 bases between. The CDR3 runs to 12 residues. The germline V gene encodes CDR1 SEHNR and CDR2 FQNEAQ (reference sequence). The CDR3 protein is CASSSNRESYTF. In nucleotides, the CDR3 is TGTGCCAGCAGTTCCAACAGGGAGAGCTACACCTTC.

The J gene is TRBJ2-7, the V gene TRBV6-5; 9 bases agree with TRBD2. Germline lookup yields CDR1 MNHEY and CDR2 SVGAGI. V gave up 7 bases and J gave up 2 bases; unmatched junction bases: 9. This CDR3 region has 15 residues. The CDR3: CASTPGSGGPYEQYF. The CDR3 DNA is TGTGCCAGCACCCCGGGTAGCGGGGGCCCCTACGAGCAGTACTTC.

The chain links TRBV15 to TRBJ1-2; 10 bases are a match to TRBD1. V lost 3 bases and J lost 1; bases outside the gene matches: 5. The CDR3 extends over 16 amino acids. Germline V gene data show CDR1 as LNHNV and CDR2 as YYDKDF (reference sequence). CDR3 protein: CATSRSGQGGNYGYTF. CDR3 nucleotide sequence: TGTGCCACCAGCAGGTCTGGACAGGGGGGTAACTATGGCTACACCTTC.

The rearrangement uses TRBV14 and TRBJ1-2, with TRBD1 as a possible D gene (6 bases). The germline V gene encodes CDR1 SGHDN and CDR2 FVKESK. V was cut by 4 bases and J by 0 bases, with 12 bases left in between. The CDR3 covers 15 residues. The CDR3 coding sequence is TGTGCCAGCAGCCTAGGACAGACCACTAACTATGGCTACACCTTC. Translation: CASSLGQTTNYGYTF.